Shown below are 18 T cell receptor beta chains from a single sample sequenced in a study of cytomegalovirus exposure and HLA in healthy donors. Primers for the PCR totalled 60 Vbeta and 13 Jbeta. The assay was immunoSEQ multiplex PCR, and TCRdb's table has in-frame clones only and misses some. The profile shows under 200,000 clones, approximately 71% of them singletons. The sequenced sample consisted of PBMCs. The origin of the receptors is a girl under 18 in good health and CMV-seronegative.

This clone has a handful of counts. This chain uses TRBV30 with TRBJ1-2; TRBD1 matches at 7 bases. The CDR3 has 15 residues. Trimming took 1 base from V and 4 from J; bases not matched to a gene: 9. Germline lookup yields CDR1 GTSNPN and CDR2 SVGIG (reference sequence). CDR3 DNA sequence: TGTGCCTGGAGTGAGAGAAGGGGGCAGGTCTATGGCTACACCTTC. Translating gives CAWSERRGQVYGYTF. The full variable domain, its missing parts supplied by reference TRBV30 and TRBJ1-2, is SQTIHQWPATLVQPVGSPLSLECTVEGTSNPNLYWYRQAAGRGLQLLFYSVGIGQISSEVPQNLSASRPQDRQFILSSKKLLLSDSGFYLCAWSERRGQVYGYTFGSGTRLTVV.

The chain combines TRBV2 with TRBJ1-5; 8 nucleotides align to TRBD1. V shed 3 bases, J shed 8 bases, and the junction held 6 bases outside the gene matches. The CDR3 consists of 14 residues. The germline gives CDR1 SNHLY, CDR2 FYNNEI. CDR3 DNA sequence: TGTGCCAGCAGTGATGTGGACAGGGAAGAGCCCCAGCATTTT. Encoded protein: CASSDVDREEPQHF.

The chain is built from TRBV15 and TRBJ2-7, with D perhaps matching TRBD2 (7 bases). The CDR3 is made up of 15 amino acids. CDR1 LNHNV and CDR2 YYDKDF come from the germline V gene (reference sequence). Trimming left V 0 bases short and J 6 bases short, with 15 bases between. Written as DNA, the CDR3 is TGTGCCACCAGCAGAGATCTGGGGGGCGGGGGCGAGCAGTACTTC. This gives the protein CATSRDLGGGGEQYF.

The chain links TRBV5-1 to TRBJ2-1; D is perhaps TRBD2 (6 bases). Trimming shortened V by 0 bases and J by 4 bases, and 11 bases separated the two germline ends. This CDR3 comprises 15 residues. The germline CDR1 and CDR2 sequences are SGHRS and YFSETQ. This CDR3 is CASSLAGGEYNEQFF. The CDR3 bases are TGCGCCAGCAGCTTGGCTGGCGGGGAATACAATGAGCAGTTCTTC.

This sequence joins TRBV19 and TRBJ2-6; D ambiguous. This CDR3 has 14 residues. The V end lost 10 bases, the J end lost 2 bases, and 12 bases lay between the germline ends. CDR1 is LNHDA, CDR2 SQIVND, per germline (reference sequence). The CDR3 DNA is TGTGCCACCGAATCGACACCTGGGGCCAACGTCCTGACTTTC. Protein sequence: CATESTPGANVLTF. Variable domain in full (rest from reference TRBV19 and TRBJ2-6): DGGITQSPKYLFRKEGQNVTLSCEQNLNHDAMYWYRQDPGQGLRLIYYSQIVNDFQKGDIAEGYSVSREKKESFPLTVTSAQKNPTAFYLCATESTPGANVLTFGAGSRLTVL.

The rearrangement joins TRBV19 to TRBJ2-3; 10 bases match TRBD2. Trimming at V came to 2 bases and at J to 2 bases, leaving 7 bases not matched to a gene. Germline assignment: CDR1 LNHDA and CDR2 SQIVND (reference sequence). This CDR3 comprises 17 residues. CDR3 region: CASSILAGVPFTDTQYF. In DNA form, the CDR3 reads TGTGCCAGTAGTATACTAGCGGGGGTCCCTTTCACAGATACGCAGTATTTT.

The chain links TRBV4-2 to TRBJ2-5; weak D call: TRBD2 (6 bases). V lost 1 base to trimming and J lost 2 bases, with 11 bases between them. The CDR3 consists of 15 residues. Germline-derived CDR1 and CDR2 are LGHNA and YNFKEQ. The CDR3 coding sequence is TGTGCCAGCAGCCAAGCGTCCGGGGGACAAGAGACCCAGTACTTC. As protein: CASSQASGGQETQYF.

The V and J genes are TRBV14 and TRBJ1-1, with D unclear. Germline V gives CDR1 SGHDN, CDR2 FVKESK. This CDR3 comprises 12 residues. V gave up 4 bases and J gave up 0 bases, with 3 bases separating them. The chain's CDR3 is CASSLMNTEAFF. The CDR3 bases are TGTGCCAGCAGCCTCATGAACACTGAAGCTTTCTTT. The full variable domain, completed using reference TRBV14 and TRBJ1-1, is EAGVTQFPSHSVIEKGQTVTLRCDPISGHDNLYWYRRVMGKEIKFLLHFVKESKQDESGMPNNRFLAERTGGTYSTLKVQPAELEDSGVYFCASSLMNTEAFFGQGTRLTVV.

The chain couples TRBV9 to TRBJ1-2; 9 bases align to TRBD1. Per the germline V gene, CDR1 is SGDLS and CDR2 is YYNGEE. CDR3 length: 14 amino acids. With 5 bases clipped from V and 1 base from J, the junction kept 3 bases outside the gene matches. The CDR3: CASSGTGINYGYTF. The CDR3 DNA sequence: TGTGCCAGCAGTGGGACAGGGATTAACTATGGCTACACCTTC.

This clone was counted a few times. The genes are TRBV25-1 and TRBJ1-2, with D tentatively TRBD1 (6 bases). Germline V gene data show CDR1 as MGHDK and CDR2 as SYGVNS. Trimming took 8 bases from V and 2 from J, leaving 18 bases between them. This CDR3 is built from 15 residues. For the CDR3, the DNA is TGTGCCAGCGGCACAGGAGGGGGGGCCAACTATGGCTACACCTTC. Protein sequence: CASGTGGGANYGYTF.

This clone was detected only once. The genes are TRBV6-1 and TRBJ1-5; 10 nucleotides align to TRBD1. This CDR3 is built from 14 residues. The germline gives CDR1 MNHNS, CDR2 SASEGT. V gave up 4 bases and J gave up 4 bases; unmatched junction bases: 1. The CDR3 nucleotides read TGTGCCAGCAGTGGACAGGGGGCTAATCAGCCCCAGCATTTT. It encodes CASSGQGANQPQHF.

The V call is TRBV19, the J call TRBJ1-5; TRBD1 is a possible D gene (6 bases). From germline, CDR1 is LNHDA and CDR2 SQIVND (reference sequence). CDR3 length equals 13 residues. The V and J ends lost 5 bases and 3 bases respectively, with 8 bases between them. As DNA, the CDR3 is TGTGCCAGTAGTTGGGACACCAATCAGCCCCAGCATTTT. Translated, it gives CASSWDTNQPQHF.

This rearrangement joins TRBV7-9 to TRBJ2-7; D is unresolved. The CDR3 runs to 13 residues. Trimming pared 5 bases from V and 2 bases from J, leaving 10 bases between. Germline V lookup: CDR1 SEHNR, CDR2 FQNEAQ (reference sequence). As DNA, the CDR3 is TGTGCCAGCAGCCTCGTCCCTACCTACGAGCAGTACTTC. It encodes CASSLVPTYEQYF.

The gene calls are TRBV11-3 and TRBJ2-1; D is possibly TRBD1 (6 bases). Trimming stripped 5 bases from V and 11 bases from J, with 13 bases between. CDR1 SGHNT and CDR2 YENEEA come from the germline V gene. The CDR3 sequence is 12 residues long. This CDR3 is CASSKGQRQQFF. The CDR3 DNA follows: TGTGCCAGCAGCAAAGGACAGCGACAGCAGTTCTTC.

The genes are TRBV9 and TRBJ1-4; D is unresolved. CDR3 size: 13 residues. Per the germline V gene, CDR1 is SGDLS and CDR2 is YYNGEE. V lost 4 bases and J 14 bases, leaving 18 bases between the germline ends. In DNA form, the CDR3 reads TGTGCCAGCAGCCCCCCCGGAGAGGTTTCCCTGTTTTTT. The encoded protein is CASSPPGEVSLFF.

The chain has TRBV30 and TRBJ1-6; the D is unclear. Germline V gene lookup returns CDR1 GTSNPN and CDR2 SVGIG (reference sequence). The CDR3 has 15 residues. V shed 0 bases and J shed 9 bases, with 15 bases lying between them. The CDR3 DNA reads TGTGCCTGGAGTGTACTCCAGGCCGACGGTTCACCCCTCCACTTT. Protein: CAWSVLQADGSPLHF.

V usage is TRBV6-5 and J usage is TRBJ1-1; D call uncertain. Per the germline V gene, CDR1 is MNHEY and CDR2 is SVGAGI. This CDR3 comprises 12 residues. The V end lost 6 bases, the J end lost 4 bases, and 9 bases lay between the germline ends. CDR3 nucleotides: TGTGCCAGCAGCCTCGACTTCACTGAAGCTTTCTTT. The encoded protein is CASSLDFTEAFF.

V usage is TRBV19 and J usage is TRBJ1-5; 9 bases match TRBD1. Germline CDR1 and CDR2: LNHDA and SQIVND (reference sequence). V gave up 3 bases and J gave up 7 bases; unmatched junction bases: 10. The CDR3 sequence is 16 residues long. The CDR3 nucleotides are TGTGCCAGTAGTATTTGGGACAGGGTAAGAGGACAGCCCCAGCATTTT. This translates into CASSIWDRVRGQPQHF.